This section outlines one TCR beta chain sequence together with its context. As yet, its antigen is unknown. Using its own MiXCR run on the 5' RACE reads, TCRdb lists one record per CDR3 protein. The sample carries about 30,000 distinct CDR3 sequences, around 30% recorded once. This record belongs to a study of CD8 T cells in ankylosing spondylitis. General study findings and limits: Past research had described some motif variants in reactive arthritis synovial fluid and blood.

The CDR3 consists of 15 residues. Trimming stripped 5 bases from V and 0 bases from J, with 11 bases between. Sequencing was done on a sample of synovial fluid, either unsorted or a sorted T cell fraction (not recorded which). This chain links TRBV12-3 or TRBV12-4 with TRBJ1-3; D is perhaps TRBD1 (6 bases). This TCR was sampled from a male donor with ankylosing spondylitis. The CDR3 nucleotides are TGTGCCAGCAGTCTCGGACAGTTCTCTGGAAACACCATATATTTT. This encodes CASSLGQFSGNTIYF.